This is a list of T cell receptor beta chains from one sample in a study of blood T cells in healthy people across ages. TCRdb reanalysed the 5' RACE reads using MiXCR and keeps one entry per CDR3 protein. The sample holds around 600,000 distinct CDR3 sequences, roughly 48% seen once. Specimen: blood. These receptor sequences come from a man older than 75 in good health. CDR3s include the opening cysteine and the closing phenylalanine or tryptophan. Each record gives: J gene, V gene, D gene, clone size, CDR3 DNA, CDR3 protein. A D gene is named only where the DNA matches it firmly. A clone size is listed for some rows: how often the clone was seen (once, few, many), or a class if it is expanded.

J: TRBJ2-7
V: TRBV18
D: TRBD1
size: -
DNA: TGTGCCAGCTCACCAGGACAGGGGAATCCCTACGAGCAGTACTTC
CDR3: CASSPGQGNPYEQYF

J: TRBJ2-5
V: TRBV6-1
D: -
size: -
DNA: TGTGCCAGCAGTAAACCACCGGGCTCGGAGGGAGGGGGGCAGTACTTC
CDR3: CASSKPPGSEGGGQYF

J: TRBJ2-1
V: TRBV2
D: TRBD1
size: -
DNA: TGTGCCAGCAGCGACTACAGGGGACGGTACAATGAGCAGTTCTTC
CDR3: CASSDYRGRYNEQFF

J: TRBJ2-3
V: TRBV7-3
D: -
size: -
DNA: TGTGCCAGCAGCCGGCGGGCAGGGCGAGATACGCAGTATTTT
CDR3: CASSRRAGRDTQYF

J: TRBJ1-2
V: TRBV6-6
D: -
size: -
DNA: TGTGCCAGCAGTTACCCCGGCAGGGGCCCGGTCTATGGCTACACCTTC
CDR3: CASSYPGRGPVYGYTF

J: TRBJ2-1
V: TRBV7-2
D: TRBD2
size: once
DNA: TGTGCCAGCAGCCTCTATAGCGGGAGGGGTCGGAATGAGCAGTTCTTC
CDR3: CASSLYSGRGRNEQFF

J: TRBJ2-5
V: TRBV20-1
D: -
size: few
DNA: TGCAGTGCTAGAGATCCACGAAGTCTAAGGGAGACCCAGTACTTC
CDR3: CSARDPRSLRETQYF

J: TRBJ2-2
V: TRBV29-1
D: TRBD2
size: -
DNA: TGCAGCGTTGGACTAGCGGTGAACACCGGGGAGCTGTTTTTT
CDR3: CSVGLAVNTGELFF

J: TRBJ2-2
V: TRBV7-2
D: -
size: -
DNA: TGTGCCAGCAGCTTTAGTCACACAGGGGAGCTGTTTTTT
CDR3: CASSFSHTGELFF

J: TRBJ2-5
V: TRBV29-1
D: TRBD1
size: -
DNA: TGCAGCGCCCTGGACAGGGGAGAGACCCAGTACTTC
CDR3: CSALDRGETQYF

J: TRBJ1-2
V: TRBV5-1
D: -
size: few
DNA: TGCGCCAGCAGCCCAAGTACCGGACCGGACTATGGCTACACCTTC
CDR3: CASSPSTGPDYGYTF

J: TRBJ2-7
V: TRBV6-2/TRBV6-3
D: TRBD2
size: -
DNA: TGTGCCAGCAGTTCAAGGACTAGCGTCTCCTACGAGCAGTACTTC
CDR3: CASSSRTSVSYEQYF

J: TRBJ2-1
V: TRBV7-9
D: -
size: few
DNA: TGTGCCAGCAGCTCGGCGGGATGGCAGTTCTTC
CDR3: CASSSAGWQFF

J: TRBJ2-3
V: TRBV6-4
D: -
size: few
DNA: TGTGCCAGCAGTGAAAACAGCGGCACAGATACGCAGTATTTT
CDR3: CASSENSGTDTQYF

J: TRBJ2-5
V: TRBV3-1
D: TRBD2
size: -
DNA: TGTGCCAGCAGCAATAGCGGGGGGGGCCACAATGAGCAGTACTTC
CDR3: CASSNSGGGHNEQYF

J: TRBJ1-6
V: TRBV20-1
D: -
size: -
DNA: TGCAGTGCTAGAGTGAAGGTTTCACCCCTCCACTTT
CDR3: CSARVKVSPLHF

J: TRBJ2-7
V: TRBV7-2
D: -
size: many
DNA: TGTGCCAGCAGCTTTGGCACGCCGGAAACCTACGAGCAGTACTTC
CDR3: CASSFGTPETYEQYF

J: TRBJ2-5
V: TRBV18
D: TRBD1
size: -
DNA: TGTGCCAGCTCTCGCAGGGGACAGGGGCAAGAGACCCAGTACTTC
CDR3: CASSRRGQGQETQYF

J: TRBJ2-5
V: TRBV20-1
D: -
size: many
DNA: TGCAGTGCCCACGGGGGTCTAGGGCCAGAGACCCAGTACTTC
CDR3: CSAHGGLGPETQYF

J: TRBJ2-7
V: TRBV12-3/TRBV12-4
D: TRBD2
size: few
DNA: TGTGCCAGCACCTTCGGGACTAGCGGGAGTCCGGGAACGGCCGAGCAGTACTTC
CDR3: CASTFGTSGSPGTAEQYF

J: TRBJ2-7
V: TRBV20-1
D: -
size: few
DNA: TGCAGTGCTAGATCGGCTAGCTCCTACGAGCAGTACTTC
CDR3: CSARSASSYEQYF

J: TRBJ2-5
V: TRBV5-1
D: TRBD2
size: -
DNA: TGCGCCAGCAGCTCGGGACTAGCGGGCCCCCAAGAGACCCAGTACTTC
CDR3: CASSSGLAGPQETQYF

J: TRBJ2-7
V: TRBV7-9
D: -
size: -
DNA: TGTGCCAGCAGCTTCTCAGTCGAGCAGTACTTC
CDR3: CASSFSVEQYF

J: TRBJ2-7
V: TRBV6-5
D: -
size: many
DNA: TGTGCCAGCAGTTACTCGGCTCTAGTTGGGGTATACGAGCAGTACTTC
CDR3: CASSYSALVGVYEQYF

J: TRBJ2-3
V: TRBV4-3
D: -
size: few
DNA: TGCGCCAGCAGCCAAGATGGTACCACAGATACGCAGTATTTT
CDR3: CASSQDGTTDTQYF

J: TRBJ2-1
V: TRBV6-6
D: -
size: many
DNA: TGTGCCAGCAGCCTCAGGGCCGGCTCCTACAATGAGCAGTTCTTC
CDR3: CASSLRAGSYNEQFF

J: TRBJ2-3
V: TRBV20-1
D: TRBD2
size: few
DNA: TGCAGTGCGCCACTAGCGGGAGGATCCACAGATACGCAGTATTTT
CDR3: CSAPLAGGSTDTQYF

J: TRBJ2-5
V: TRBV5-1
D: TRBD2
size: -
DNA: TGCGCCTTCTCCGGGTCCCTCGGCCTAGCGGGGGTGGAGACCCAGTACTTC
CDR3: CAFSGSLGLAGVETQYF

J: TRBJ2-1
V: TRBV15
D: TRBD2
size: -
DNA: TGTGCCACCAGCAGAGAGGGACTAGCGGGGGGTGGTGAGCAGTTCTTC
CDR3: CATSREGLAGGGEQFF

J: TRBJ1-1
V: TRBV7-2
D: TRBD1
size: -
DNA: TGTGCCAGCAGCCGACAGGGCTTTGCTGAAGCTTTCTTT
CDR3: CASSRQGFAEAFF

J: TRBJ1-2
V: TRBV7-2
D: -
size: -
DNA: TGTGCCAGCAGCTTGGGGAACAGGGTGCCCTTAGGCTACACCTTC
CDR3: CASSLGNRVPLGYTF

J: TRBJ2-5
V: TRBV19
D: -
size: -
DNA: TGTGCCAGTAGTACCATGAACCAAGAGACCCAGTACTTC
CDR3: CASSTMNQETQYF

J: TRBJ2-1
V: TRBV7-2
D: -
size: once
DNA: TGTGCCAGCTCTCGGGGGACTGGATACAATGAGCAGTTCTTC
CDR3: CASSRGTGYNEQFF

J: TRBJ1-5
V: TRBV28
D: TRBD1
size: -
DNA: TGTGCCAGCAGGCCGACAGGGCTTGGGAATCAGCCCCAGCATTTT
CDR3: CASRPTGLGNQPQHF

J: TRBJ2-7
V: TRBV7-2
D: -
size: -
DNA: TGTGCCAGCAGCCCCGAGGGGGGCACTTCTTCCTACGAGCAGTACTTC
CDR3: CASSPEGGTSSYEQYF

J: TRBJ2-1
V: TRBV7-9
D: TRBD2
size: -
DNA: TGTGTCAGCAGCTTAGCGGGAGTAGCGGGAGTGGAGCAGTTCTTC
CDR3: CVSSLAGVAGVEQFF

J: TRBJ2-3
V: TRBV7-2
D: -
size: -
DNA: TGTGCCAGCATGACCTTCACAGATACGCAGTATTTT
CDR3: CASMTFTDTQYF

J: TRBJ2-7
V: TRBV14
D: -
size: -
DNA: TGTGCCAGCAGCCAAGGGACGGCCACCTTCTACGAGCAGTACTTC
CDR3: CASSQGTATFYEQYF

J: TRBJ1-4
V: TRBV6-1
D: -
size: -
DNA: TGTGCCTCAATAGGGGGGGTATCGGATGAAAAACTGTTTTTT
CDR3: CASIGGVSDEKLFF

J: TRBJ1-2
V: TRBV20-1
D: -
size: -
DNA: TGCAGTGCTAGAGATATAACAAAGACGGCAAGCAACTATGGCTACACCTTC
CDR3: CSARDITKTASNYGYTF

J: TRBJ1-2
V: TRBV3-1
D: -
size: -
DNA: TGTGCCAGCAGCCAGGGGGACATTTATGGCTACACCTTC
CDR3: CASSQGDIYGYTF

J: TRBJ2-7
V: TRBV7-2
D: -
size: once
DNA: TGTGCCAGCAGCTTCGGGTCCTACTCCTACGAGCAGTACTTC
CDR3: CASSFGSYSYEQYF

J: TRBJ2-5
V: TRBV7-6
D: -
size: -
DNA: TGTGCCAGCAGCTTTAGCGCACAAGAGACCCAGTACTTC
CDR3: CASSFSAQETQYF

J: TRBJ1-1
V: TRBV14
D: -
size: few
DNA: TGTGCCAGCAGCCAAGACGAGAACACTGAAGCTTTCTTT
CDR3: CASSQDENTEAFF

J: TRBJ2-2
V: TRBV28
D: TRBD1
size: once
DNA: TGTGCCAGCACTCGGACAGGGGGAATGGTCGGGGAGCTGTTTTTT
CDR3: CASTRTGGMVGELFF

J: TRBJ2-1
V: TRBV6-2/TRBV6-3
D: TRBD2
size: once
DNA: TGTGCCAGCAGTTACCCGAGCGGGGGGGGCCCCCATGAGCAGTTCTTC
CDR3: CASSYPSGGGPHEQFF

J: TRBJ2-1
V: TRBV6-5
D: TRBD2
size: few
DNA: TGTGCCAGCAGTTACGCGGGACTAGCTGGTGAGCAGTTCTTC
CDR3: CASSYAGLAGEQFF

J: TRBJ1-4
V: TRBV7-6
D: -
size: -
DNA: TGTGCCAGCAGCTTAGAACCGGCTTTTAATGAAAAACTGTTTTTT
CDR3: CASSLEPAFNEKLFF

J: TRBJ1-6
V: TRBV7-3
D: TRBD1
size: -
DNA: TGTGCCAGCAGTCAAGGGACAGGGGATTCACCCCTCCACTTT
CDR3: CASSQGTGDSPLHF

J: TRBJ1-2
V: TRBV4-3
D: TRBD1
size: few
DNA: TGCGCCAGCAGCCAGACAGGGGCGTCTTCTGGTGGCTACACCTTC
CDR3: CASSQTGASSGGYTF

J: TRBJ1-1
V: TRBV5-1
D: -
size: -
DNA: TGCGCCAGCAGCTTGGCGGCCAGGGTGGGCACTGAAGCTTTCTTT
CDR3: CASSLAARVGTEAFF

J: TRBJ2-5
V: TRBV29-1
D: -
size: few
DNA: TGCAGCGTTGACGGCGGGGACAGTGGAGAGACCCAGTACTTC
CDR3: CSVDGGDSGETQYF

J: TRBJ2-1
V: TRBV7-6
D: TRBD1
size: -
DNA: TGTGCCAGCAGCGGTCGGGACAGGGGATCGAGTGAGCAGTTCTTC
CDR3: CASSGRDRGSSEQFF

J: TRBJ2-1
V: TRBV20-1
D: -
size: -
DNA: TGCAGTGCTAGAGCCCAGACTCATTTCGAGCAGTTCTTC
CDR3: CSARAQTHFEQFF

J: TRBJ2-7
V: TRBV29-1
D: -
size: few
DNA: TGCAGCGTTGAAGGGTTCAGCCGAAGGCACGAGCAGTACTTC
CDR3: CSVEGFSRRHEQYF

J: TRBJ2-2
V: TRBV7-9
D: -
size: -
DNA: TGTGCCAGCGTCCTAGGAGGGCGATCGGGAACCGGGGAGCTGTTTTTT
CDR3: CASVLGGRSGTGELFF

J: TRBJ2-7
V: TRBV20-1
D: -
size: -
DNA: TGCAGTGCTAGTCCCGAGCAGTACTTC
CDR3: CSASPEQYF

J: TRBJ2-1
V: TRBV27
D: -
size: -
DNA: TGTGCCAGCAGTTGGTTAGTAGCGTCAAACAATGAGCAGTTCTTC
CDR3: CASSWLVASNNEQFF

J: TRBJ2-7
V: TRBV2
D: TRBD2
size: -
DNA: TGTGCCAGCAGAATAGCGGGGGGGCTTTACGAGCAGTACTTC
CDR3: CASRIAGGLYEQYF

J: TRBJ2-3
V: TRBV14
D: -
size: -
DNA: TGTGCCAGCAGCCCCTGGCCCTCTTTCGCCGGAACGCAGTATTTT
CDR3: CASSPWPSFAGTQYF